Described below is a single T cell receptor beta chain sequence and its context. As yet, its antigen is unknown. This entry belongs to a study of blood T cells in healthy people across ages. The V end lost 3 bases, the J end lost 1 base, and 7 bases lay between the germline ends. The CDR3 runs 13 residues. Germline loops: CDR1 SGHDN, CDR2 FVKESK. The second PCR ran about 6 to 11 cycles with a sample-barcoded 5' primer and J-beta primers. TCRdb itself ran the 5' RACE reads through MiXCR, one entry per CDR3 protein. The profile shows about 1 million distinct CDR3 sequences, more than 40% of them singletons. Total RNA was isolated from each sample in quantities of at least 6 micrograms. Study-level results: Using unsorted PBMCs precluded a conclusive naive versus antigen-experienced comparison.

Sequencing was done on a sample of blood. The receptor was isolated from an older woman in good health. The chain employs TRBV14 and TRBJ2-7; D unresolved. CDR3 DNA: TGTGCCAGCAGCCACCCTAGTTCCTACGAGCAGTACTTC. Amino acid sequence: CASSHPSSYEQYF.